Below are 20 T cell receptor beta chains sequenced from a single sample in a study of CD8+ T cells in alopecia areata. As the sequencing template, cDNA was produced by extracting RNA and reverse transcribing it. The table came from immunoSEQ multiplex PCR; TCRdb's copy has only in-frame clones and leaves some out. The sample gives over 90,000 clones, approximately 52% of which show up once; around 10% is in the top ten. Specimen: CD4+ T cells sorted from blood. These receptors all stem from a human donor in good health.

CDR3 sequence reads: CSVTHTLNTEAFF. In DNA form, the CDR3 reads TGCAGCGTTACTCACACCTTGAACACTGAAGCTTTCTTT. The gene calls are TRBV29-1 and TRBJ1-1; D ambiguous. CDR3 length equals 13 residues. Germline V gene lookup returns CDR1 SQVTM and CDR2 ANQGSEA. The V end was cut by 5 bases, the J end by 0 bases, with 10 bases between.

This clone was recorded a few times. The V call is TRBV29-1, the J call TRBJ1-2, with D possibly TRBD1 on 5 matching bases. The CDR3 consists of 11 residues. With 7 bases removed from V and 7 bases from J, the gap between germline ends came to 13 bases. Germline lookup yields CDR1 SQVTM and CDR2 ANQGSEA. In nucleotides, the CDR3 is TGCAGCGGGGAGGGGCAGGGTGGCTACACCTTC. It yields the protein CSGEGQGGYTF.

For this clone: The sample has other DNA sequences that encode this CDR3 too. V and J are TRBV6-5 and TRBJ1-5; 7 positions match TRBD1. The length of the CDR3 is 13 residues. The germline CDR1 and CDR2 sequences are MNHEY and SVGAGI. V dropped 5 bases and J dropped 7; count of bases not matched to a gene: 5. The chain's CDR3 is CASSRQGGQPQHF. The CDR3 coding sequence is TGTGCCAGCAGTAGACAGGGTGGACAGCCCCAGCATTTT.

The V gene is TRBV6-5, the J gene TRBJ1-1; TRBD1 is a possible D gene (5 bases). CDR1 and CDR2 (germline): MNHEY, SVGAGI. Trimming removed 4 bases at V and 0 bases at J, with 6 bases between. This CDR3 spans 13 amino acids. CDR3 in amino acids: CASSWGVNTEAFF. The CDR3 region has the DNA TGTGCCAGCAGTTGGGGCGTGAACACTGAAGCTTTCTTT.

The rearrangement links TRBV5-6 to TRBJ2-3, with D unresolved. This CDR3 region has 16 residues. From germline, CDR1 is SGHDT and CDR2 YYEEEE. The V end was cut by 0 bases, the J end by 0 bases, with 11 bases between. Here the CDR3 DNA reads TGTGCCAGCAGCTTGGCGGGTCTTACTAGCACAGATACGCAGTATTTT. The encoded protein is CASSLAGLTSTDTQYF.

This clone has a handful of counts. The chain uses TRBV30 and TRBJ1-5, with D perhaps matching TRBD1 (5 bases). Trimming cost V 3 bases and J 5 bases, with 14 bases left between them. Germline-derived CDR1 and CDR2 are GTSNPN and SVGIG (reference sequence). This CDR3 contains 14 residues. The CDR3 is CAWRPPGGDQPQHF. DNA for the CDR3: TGTGCCTGGAGGCCCCCGGGAGGGGATCAGCCCCAGCATTTT.

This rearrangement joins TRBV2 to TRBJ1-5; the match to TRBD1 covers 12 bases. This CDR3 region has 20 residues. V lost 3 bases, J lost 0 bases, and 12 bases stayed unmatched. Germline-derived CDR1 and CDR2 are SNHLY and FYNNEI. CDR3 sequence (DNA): TGTGCCAGCAGTGAGGGCCCCGGGACAGGGGGCGCGTATAGCAATCAGCCCCAGCATTTT. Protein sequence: CASSEGPGTGGAYSNQPQHF.

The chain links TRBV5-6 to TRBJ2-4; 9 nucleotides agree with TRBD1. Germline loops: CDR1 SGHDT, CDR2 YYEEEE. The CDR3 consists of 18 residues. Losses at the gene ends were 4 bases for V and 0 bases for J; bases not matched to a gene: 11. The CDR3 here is CASSATPGTGRAKNIQYF. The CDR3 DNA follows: TGTGCCAGCAGCGCGACCCCCGGGACAGGGCGAGCCAAAAACATTCAGTACTTC.

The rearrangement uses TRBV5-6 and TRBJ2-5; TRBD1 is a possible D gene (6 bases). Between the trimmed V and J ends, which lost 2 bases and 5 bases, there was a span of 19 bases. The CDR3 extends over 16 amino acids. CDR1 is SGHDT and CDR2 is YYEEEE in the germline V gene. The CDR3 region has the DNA TGTGCCAGCAGCTTTGTTTCCGACTGGCAGGGGGAGACCCAGTACTTC. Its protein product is CASSFVSDWQGETQYF.

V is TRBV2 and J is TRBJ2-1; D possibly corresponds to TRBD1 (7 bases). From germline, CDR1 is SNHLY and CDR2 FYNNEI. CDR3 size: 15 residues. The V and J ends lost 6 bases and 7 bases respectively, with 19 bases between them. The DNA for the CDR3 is TGTGCCAGCAGGGCCCTAGCGACAGGGCTTAATGAGCAGTTCTTC. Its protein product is CASRALATGLNEQFF.

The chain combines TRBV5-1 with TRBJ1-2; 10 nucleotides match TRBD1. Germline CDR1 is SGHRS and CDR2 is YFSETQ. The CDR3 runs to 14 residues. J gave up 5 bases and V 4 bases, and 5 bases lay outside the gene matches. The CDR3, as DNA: TGCGCCAGCAGCACGGGACAGGGGCCTTATGGCTACACCTTC. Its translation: CASSTGQGPYGYTF.

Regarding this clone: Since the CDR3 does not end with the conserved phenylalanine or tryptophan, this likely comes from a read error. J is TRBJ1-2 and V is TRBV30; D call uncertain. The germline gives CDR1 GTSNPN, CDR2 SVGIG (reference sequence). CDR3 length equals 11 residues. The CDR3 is CARSVLEGYTS. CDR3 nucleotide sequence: TGTGCCCGGAGTGTACTCGAGGGCTACACCTCC.

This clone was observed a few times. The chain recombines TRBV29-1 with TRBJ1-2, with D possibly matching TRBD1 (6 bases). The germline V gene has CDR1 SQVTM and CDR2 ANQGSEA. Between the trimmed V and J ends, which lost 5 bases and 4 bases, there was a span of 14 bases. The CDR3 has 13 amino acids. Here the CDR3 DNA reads TGCAGCGTTCAAACGGACAGCCGCTATGGCTACACCTTC. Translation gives CSVQTDSRYGYTF.

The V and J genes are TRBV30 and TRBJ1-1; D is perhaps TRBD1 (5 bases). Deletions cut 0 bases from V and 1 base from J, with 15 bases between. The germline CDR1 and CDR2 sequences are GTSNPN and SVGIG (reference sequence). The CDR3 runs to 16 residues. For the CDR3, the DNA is TGTGCCTGGAGTGTAGGCTGGGGGATAGCGAACACTGAAGCTTTCTTT. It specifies CAWSVGWGIANTEAFF.

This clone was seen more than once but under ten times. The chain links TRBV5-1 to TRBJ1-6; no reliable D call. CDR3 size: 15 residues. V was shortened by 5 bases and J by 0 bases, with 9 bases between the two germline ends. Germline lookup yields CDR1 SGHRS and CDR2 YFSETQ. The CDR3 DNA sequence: TGCGCCAGCAGTACACAGAGCTCCTATAATTCACCCCTCCACTTT. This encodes CASSTQSSYNSPLHF.

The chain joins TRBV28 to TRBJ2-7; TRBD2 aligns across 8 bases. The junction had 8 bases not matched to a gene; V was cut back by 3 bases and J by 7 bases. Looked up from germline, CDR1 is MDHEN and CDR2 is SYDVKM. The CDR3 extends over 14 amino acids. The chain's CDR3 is CASSFGTRRKEQYF. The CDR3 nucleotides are TGTGCCAGCAGTTTTGGGACTAGGAGAAAAGAGCAGTACTTC. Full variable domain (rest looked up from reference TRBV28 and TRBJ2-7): DVKVTQSSRYLVKRTGEKVFLECVQDMDHENMFWYRQDPGLGLRLIYFSYDVKMKEKGDIPEGYSVSREKKERFSLILESASTNQTSMYLCASSFGTRRKEQYFGPGTRLTVT.

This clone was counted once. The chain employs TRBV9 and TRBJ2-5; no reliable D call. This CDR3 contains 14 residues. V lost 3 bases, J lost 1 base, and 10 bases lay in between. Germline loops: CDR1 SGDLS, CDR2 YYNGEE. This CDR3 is CASSGTWGQETQYF. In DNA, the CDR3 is TGTGCCAGCAGCGGAACGTGGGGCCAAGAGACCCAGTACTTC.

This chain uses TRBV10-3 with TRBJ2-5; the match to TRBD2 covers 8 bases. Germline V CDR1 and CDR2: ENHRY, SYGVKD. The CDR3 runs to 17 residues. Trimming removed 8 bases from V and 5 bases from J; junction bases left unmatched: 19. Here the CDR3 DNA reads TGTGCCATCGGAAGAGAAGGGGGGACTAGGGGCGGCGAGACCCAGTACTTC. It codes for CAIGREGGTRGGETQYF.

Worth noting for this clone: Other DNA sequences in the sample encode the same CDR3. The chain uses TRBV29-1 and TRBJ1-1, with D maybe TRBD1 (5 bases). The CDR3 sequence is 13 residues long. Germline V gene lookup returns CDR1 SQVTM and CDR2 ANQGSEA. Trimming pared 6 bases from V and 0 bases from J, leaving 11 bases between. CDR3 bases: TGCAGCGTGGGGGGACGGATGAACACTGAAGCTTTCTTT. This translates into CSVGGRMNTEAFF.

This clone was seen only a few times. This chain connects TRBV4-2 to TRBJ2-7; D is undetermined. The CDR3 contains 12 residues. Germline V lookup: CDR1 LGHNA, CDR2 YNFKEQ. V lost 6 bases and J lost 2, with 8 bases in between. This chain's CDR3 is CASRAATYEQYF. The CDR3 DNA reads TGTGCCAGCAGGGCGGCGACCTACGAGCAGTACTTC.